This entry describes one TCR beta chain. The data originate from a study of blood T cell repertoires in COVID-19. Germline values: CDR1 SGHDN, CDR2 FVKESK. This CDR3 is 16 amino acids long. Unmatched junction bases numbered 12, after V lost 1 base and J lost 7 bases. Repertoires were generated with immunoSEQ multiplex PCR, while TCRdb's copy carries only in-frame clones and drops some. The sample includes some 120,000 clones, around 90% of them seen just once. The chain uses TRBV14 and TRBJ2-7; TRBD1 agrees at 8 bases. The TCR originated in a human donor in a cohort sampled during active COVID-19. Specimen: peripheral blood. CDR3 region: CASSQGRTGLIREQYF. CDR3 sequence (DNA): TGTGCCAGCAGCCAAGGTCGGACAGGGCTAATCCGTGAGCAGTACTTC.